This T cell receptor (beta chain) was recorded in a study of radiotherapy plus CTLA-4 blockade in lung cancer. Study-level points and caveats: TCR clones of tumor origin grew in blood after radiotherapy plus ipilimumab.

TCRdb's table, derived via immunoSEQ multiplex PCR, lists solely in-frame clones and lacks some. Among about 68,000 clones listed, less than 80% were seen once. A remark on this clone: Its target is unknown.

Germline V gene data show CDR1 as GTSNPN and CDR2 as SVGIG (reference sequence). With 0 bases clipped from V and 8 bases from J, the junction kept 5 bases outside the gene matches. This CDR3 has 13 amino acids. The clonotype comes from a human donor with non-small cell lung cancer who had a complete response to radiotherapy plus ipilimumab. The sequencing used peripheral blood, collected from a patient treated with radiotherapy plus ipilimumab. This chain joins TRBV30 and TRBJ1-1; the match to TRBD1 covers 8 bases. The CDR3 is CAWSVHRDREAFF. For the CDR3, the DNA is TGTGCCTGGAGTGTACACCGGGACAGGGAAGCTTTCTTT.